This entry describes one T cell receptor beta chain. This specimen includes other DNA sequences encoding the same CDR3. The CDR3 consists of 14 residues. The germline V and J ends were trimmed by 4 bases and 3 bases, with 13 bases remaining between them. Germline loops: CDR1 SGHTA, CDR2 FQGNSA. These data come from a study of blood T cell repertoires in COVID-19. Study details: The United States, Italy and Spain provided the acute and convalescent COVID-19 samples. Nucleic acid was either cDNA or gDNA, and it came from T cells, B-cell-depleted T cells, or PBMCs.

Original analysis: Reference gene primers were amplified, and this amplification served to estimate nucleated cell counts. Sequencing was performed with immunoSEQ multiplex PCR; in TCRdb, only in-frame clones are kept and a portion is missing. That table gives V, J and clone size, and the DNA gave D and trimming. This repertoire shows 30,000 to 45,000 clones, around nine tenths found once; its top ten account for 5.5% to 7.5%. Sequenced: peripheral blood. This sequence was found in a human donor in a cohort sampled during active COVID-19. J is TRBJ2-7 and V is TRBV7-2, with D possibly TRBD2 on 7 matching bases. The CDR3 loop reads CASSSSGTIYEQYF. For the CDR3, the DNA is TGTGCCAGCAGCTCGAGCGGGACAATCTACGAGCAGTACTTC.